This is a list of T cell receptor beta chains from one sample in a study of cytomegalovirus exposure and HLA in healthy donors. Profiled with immunoSEQ multiplex PCR; TCRdb holds only in-frame clones, not every one. This sample yields around 110,000 clones, of which approximately 80% are seen a single time; 4.2% belongs to the top ten. Material for sequencing was PBMCs. The receptors here all came from a male donor in good health and CMV-seronegative. The CDR3 runs from the conserved cysteine through the conserved F or W. A D gene is named only where the DNA matches it firmly. Some rows mark clone size as missing; the rest say once, few, many or name a class of expanded clone.

d_call,v_call,clone_size,j_call,cdr3_aa,cdr3_nt
.,TRBV29-1,once,TRBJ2-2,CSVLGTGSGTPNTGELFF,TGCAGCGTTCTCGGGACGGGCTCCGGGACACCAAACACCGGGGAGCTGTTTTTT
.,TRBV20-1,.,TRBJ2-7,CSARDNYEQYF,TGCAGTGCTAGAGATAACTACGAGCAGTACTTC
TRBD1,TRBV7-6,.,TRBJ2-7,CATRGWTGGEYEQYF,TGTGCCACCCGGGGTTGGACAGGGGGCGAGTACGAGCAGTACTTC
.,TRBV30,few,TRBJ1-2,CAWFAGRHGYTF,TGTGCCTGGTTCGCGGGGAGGCATGGCTACACCTTC
.,TRBV6-4,.,TRBJ2-1,CASSDSTREYNEQFF,TGTGCCAGCAGTGACTCTACTAGAGAATACAATGAGCAGTTCTTC
.,TRBV6-7,.,TRBJ2-5,CASSYPRQSPETQYF,TGTGCCAGCAGTTACCCTAGACAGTCCCCAGAGACCCAGTACTTC
.,TRBV27,once,TRBJ1-2,CASSPLRGTGNYGYTF,TGTGCCAGCAGTCCGTTGAGGGGTACAGGGAACTATGGCTACACCTTC
TRBD2,TRBV25-1,.,TRBJ2-1,CASSIYHGLAEYNEQFF,TGTGCCAGCAGTATCTACCACGGACTAGCGGAATACAATGAGCAGTTCTTC
.,TRBV27,.,TRBJ2-2,CASIPRRGTGELFF,TGTGCCAGCATCCCGCGGAGGGGCACCGGGGAGCTGTTTTTT
TRBD1,TRBV18,.,TRBJ1-5,CASSYDRGLGQPQHF,TGTGCCAGCTCCTACGACAGGGGGCTTGGTCAGCCCCAGCATTTT
.,TRBV1,.,TRBJ2-2,CTSSHDRFYTGELFF,TGCACCAGCAGCCATGACAGATTTTACACCGGGGAGCTGTTTTTT
TRBD2,TRBV10-1,.,TRBJ2-1,CASSGAGLAGIFSSYNEQFF,TGCGCCAGCAGTGGAGCGGGACTAGCGGGAATCTTTAGCTCCTACAATGAGCAGTTCTTC
.,TRBV29-1,.,TRBJ1-2,CSVEGAGNYGYTF,TGCAGCGTTGAAGGGGCAGGGAATTATGGCTACACCTTC
TRBD1,TRBV15,.,TRBJ1-5,CATSRDWTGGNQPQHF,TGTGCCACCAGCAGAGATTGGACAGGGGGCAATCAGCCCCAGCATTTT
TRBD2,TRBV11-2,.,TRBJ2-1,CASSPSDSGRLNEQFF,TGTGCCAGCAGCCCCTCGGATAGCGGGAGGCTGAATGAGCAGTTCTTC
.,TRBV10-3,.,TRBJ1-1,CAISDYQNTEAFF,TGTGCCATCAGTGACTACCAGAACACTGAAGCTTTCTTT
.,TRBV6-5,.,TRBJ2-2,CASSYSSVNTGELFF,TGTGCCAGCAGTTACTCGTCGGTGAACACCGGGGAGCTGTTTTTT
.,TRBV15,.,TRBJ2-2,CATSDRGIGNTGELFF,TGTGCCACCAGCGACCGCGGGATTGGGAACACCGGGGAGCTGTTTTTT
.,TRBV5-1,.,TRBJ2-7,CASSLVGTVTYEQYF,TGCGCCAGCAGCTTGGTGGGGACTGTTACCTACGAGCAGTACTTC
.,TRBV6-1,.,TRBJ2-1,CASSDWQGYSYNEQFF,TGTGCCAGCAGTGATTGGCAGGGATACTCCTACAATGAGCAGTTCTTC
.,TRBV2,.,TRBJ1-5,CASSQLGGGNQPQHF,TGTGCCAGCAGTCAACTAGGAGGGGGCAATCAGCCCCAGCATTTT
TRBD1,TRBV7-2,.,TRBJ1-1,CASSSYRGETEAFF,TGTGCCAGCAGCTCCTACAGGGGGGAGACTGAAGCTTTCTTT
TRBD1,TRBV27,few,TRBJ2-7,CASSLGTGEVYEQYF,TGTGCCAGCAGCCTCGGGACAGGGGAGGTTTACGAGCAGTACTTC
TRBD1,TRBV5-4,.,TRBJ2-7,CASSLDRGEQYF,TGTGCCAGCAGCTTGGACAGGGGAGAGCAGTACTTC
TRBD1,TRBV6-1,.,TRBJ1-1,CASSGRQGRVNTEAFF,TGTGCCAGCAGTGGCAGACAGGGACGGGTGAACACTGAAGCTTTCTTT
TRBD2,TRBV6-6,.,TRBJ2-3,CASSYSLAGGTDTQYF,TGTGCCAGCAGTTACTCGCTAGCGGGGGGCACAGATACGCAGTATTTT
TRBD1,TRBV5-5,.,TRBJ1-1,CASSSQTGYGTEAFF,TGTGCCAGCAGCAGCCAGACAGGGTATGGGACTGAAGCTTTCTTT
.,TRBV27,.,TRBJ2-7,CASSLIGSSYEQYF,TGTGCCAGCAGTTTAATAGGGAGCTCCTACGAGCAGTACTTC
.,TRBV7-9,.,TRBJ2-7,CASSPSEGNEQYF,TGTGCCAGCAGCCCCTCGGAGGGGAACGAGCAGTACTTC
TRBD2,TRBV30,.,TRBJ2-5,CAWSGASGVQETQYF,TGTGCCTGGAGTGGGGCTAGCGGGGTTCAAGAGACCCAGTACTTC
.,TRBV5-1,.,TRBJ2-7,CASSSQRGRPSYEQYF,TGCGCCAGCAGCTCCCAAAGGGGGAGACCCTCCTACGAGCAGTACTTC
.,TRBV4-1,.,TRBJ2-1,CASSQILLRDKTLTSVF,TGCGCCAGCAGCCAGATTTTGCTCCGGGACAAAACCCTCACCTCGGTCTTC
.,TRBV30,.,TRBJ1-5,CAWSQAGNQPQHF,TGTGCCTGGAGTCAGGCAGGCAATCAGCCCCAGCATTTT
.,TRBV30,.,TRBJ2-7,CAWMSSHSSYEQYF,TGTGCCTGGATGTCTAGCCACAGCTCCTACGAGCAGTACTTC
.,TRBV6-1,.,TRBJ1-5,CASSEGAGNNQPQHF,TGTGCCAGCAGTGAGGGGGCAGGGAACAATCAGCCCCAGCATTTT
.,TRBV5-5,.,TRBJ2-2,CASSLTRQNTGELFF,TGTGCCAGCAGCTTGACCCGACAGAACACCGGGGAGCTGTTTTTT